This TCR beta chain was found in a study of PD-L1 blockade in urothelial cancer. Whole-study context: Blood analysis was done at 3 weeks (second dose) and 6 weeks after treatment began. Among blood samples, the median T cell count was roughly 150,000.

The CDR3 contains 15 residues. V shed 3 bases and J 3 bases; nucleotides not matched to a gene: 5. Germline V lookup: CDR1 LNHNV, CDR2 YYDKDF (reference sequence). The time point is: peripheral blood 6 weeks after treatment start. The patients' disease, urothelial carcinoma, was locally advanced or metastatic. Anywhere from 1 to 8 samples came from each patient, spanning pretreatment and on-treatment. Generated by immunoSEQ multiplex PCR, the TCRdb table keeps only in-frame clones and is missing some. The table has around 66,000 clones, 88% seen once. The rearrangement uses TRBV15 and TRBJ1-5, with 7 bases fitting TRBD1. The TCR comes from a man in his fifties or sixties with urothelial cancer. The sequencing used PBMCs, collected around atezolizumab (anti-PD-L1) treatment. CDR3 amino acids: CATSSSDRHNQPQHF. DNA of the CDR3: TGTGCCACCAGCAGTTCGGACAGGCACAATCAGCCCCAGCATTTT.